This TCR beta chain is from a study of patients and donors after allogeneic stem cell transplantation. TCRdb passed the RT-PCR reads through MiXCR, listing each CDR3 protein once. The profile shows almost 90,000 distinct CDR3 sequences, approximately 5.2% of them singletons. This clonotype was detected many times. Its ends do not fully match the called genes, so a read error is possible. This CDR3 contains 14 residues. CDR1 and CDR2 (germline): SNHLY, FYNNEI. Sequencing input: blood, either unsorted or a sorted T cell fraction (not recorded which). The origin of this receptor is a human donor who was either an allogeneic HSCT recipient or a stem cell or donor lymphocyte infusion donor (not recorded which). It is not recorded whose cells these are; they may come from a transplant donor. The rearrangement joins TRBV2 to TRBJ1-4; D possibly corresponds to TRBD1 (6 bases). As DNA, the CDR3 is TGTGCCAGTAGTGGTGCAGGGGCTAATGAAAAACTGTTTTTT. Its protein is CASSGAGANEKLFF.